This TCR beta chain was identified in a study of regulatory T cells in long-lasting Graves disease. To make TCR beta libraries, researchers used iRepertoire HTBI primers and Arm-PCR of CDR3 regions. TCRdb independently ran MiXCR on the multiplex PCR reads; one entry per CDR3 protein. The sample gives about 470,000 distinct CDR3 sequences, around 21% of which show up once; approximately 8% is in the top ten. The CDR3 has 14 amino acids. V shed 0 bases and J 3 bases; nucleotides not matched to a gene: 3. CDR1 is SGHKS, CDR2 YYEKEE, per germline (reference sequence). Time point defined: persistent/refractory GD, antithyroid drugs over 5 years with positive TRAb. After RNA was extracted from PBMCs, the TCR library was made from it. This clonotype has only a few counts.

The TCR comes from a female donor with Graves disease. Sequenced here: peripheral blood mononuclear cells (PBMCs), sampled when the disease was refractory, from a patient treated with antithyroid drugs. The gene calls are TRBV5-5 and TRBJ2-7; 7 bases are a match to TRBD1. The CDR3 sequence: CASSLATGDYEQYF. DNA of the CDR3: TGTGCCAGCAGCTTGGCCACAGGGGACTACGAGCAGTACTTC. The whole variable domain, remainder taken from reference TRBV5-5 and TRBJ2-7, is DAGVTQSPTHLIKTRGQQVTLRCSPISGHKSVSWYQQVLGQGPQFIFQYYEKEERGRGNFPDRFSARQFPNYSSELNVNALLLGDSALYLCASSLATGDYEQYFGPGTRLTVT.